This T cell receptor beta chain came from a study of CD8+ T cells in alopecia areata. Documented treatment: oral pan-JAK inhibitor, 5-10 mg twice daily. Extracted RNA was reverse transcribed, and the resulting cDNA served as sequencing template. Repertoires were generated with immunoSEQ multiplex PCR, while TCRdb's copy carries only in-frame clones and drops some. The profile covers some 240,000 clones, with about 58% appearing a single time and roughly 1.4% taken by the ten largest. This clone was recorded many times. Its specificity is not known. V was clipped by 4 bases and J by 0 bases, with 11 bases between them. The V gene's germline CDR1 is SGHRS and CDR2 YFSETQ. The CDR3 is made up of 14 amino acids. Findings and caveats of the study: Lesional scalp, notably in alopecia totalis/universalis, had clonality above that of normal scalp. Sequences from scalp samples also cover resident alphabeta T cells of normal skin.

V usage is TRBV5-1 and J usage is TRBJ2-7; D unclear. The specimen comprised CD4+ T cells sorted from blood, sampled at week 4, from a patient treated with tofacitinib. This sequence originates from a human donor with alopecia areata. Here the CDR3 DNA reads TGCGCCAGCAGCCACGGGCTACTCTCCTACGAGCAGTACTTC. Residues: CASSHGLLSYEQYF. Full variable domain (remainder filled in from reference TRBV5-1 and TRBJ2-7): KAGVTQTPRYLIKTRGQQVTLSCSPISGHRSVSWYQQTPGQGLQFLFEYFSETQRNKGNFPGRFSGRQFSNSRSEMNVSTLELGDSALYLCASSHGLLSYEQYFGPGTRLTVT.